One sample yielded the 20 T cell receptor beta chains listed below, sequenced in a study of beta chain features in type 1 diabetes. Since all of the isolated RNA was reverse transcribed, expressed TCRB transcripts were what got sequenced. Assay: immunoSEQ multiplex PCR; the TCRdb copy retains only in-frame clones and omits some. The table has tens of thousands of clones, just under 65% seen once. Whole-study findings and limits: There was a moderate but significant shortening of TCRB CDR3s in all four CD4+ subsets of Type 1 diabetes patients.

Their target antigens are unknown. The material sequenced was stem cell memory CD4+ T cells from blood. The source is a woman aged 25 to 39 with type 1 diabetes.

The rearrangement uses TRBV19 and TRBJ2-5; 13 nucleotides line up with TRBD2. This CDR3 contains 17 residues. Germline CDR1 is LNHDA and CDR2 is SQIVND (reference sequence). V lost 4 bases and J lost 7; bases outside the gene matches: 12. The CDR3 protein is CASSRSGTSGTSGTQYF. The CDR3 bases are TGTGCCAGTAGTAGGTCCGGGACTAGCGGGACCAGTGGGACCCAGTACTTC.

The rearrangement links TRBV19 to TRBJ1-5; 8 bases are a match to TRBD1. Trimming removed 6 bases from V and 4 bases from J; junction bases left unmatched: 2. Germline lookup yields CDR1 LNHDA and CDR2 SQIVND (reference sequence). The CDR3 spans 13 residues. CDR3 nucleotide sequence: TGTGCCAGTAGCAGGGACAGGAATCAGCCCCAGCATTTT. Encoded protein: CASSRDRNQPQHF.

This sequence joins TRBV7-2 and TRBJ2-1; 7 nucleotides align to TRBD1. Germline CDR1 is SGHTA and CDR2 is FQGNSA. The junction had 8 bases not matched to a gene; V was cut back by 6 bases and J by 3 bases. The CDR3 length is 15 residues. The CDR3 nucleotides are TGTGCCAGCAGGAGAGACAGGGTCAGCTACAATGAGCAGTTCTTC. Its translation is CASRRDRVSYNEQFF.

This clone was seen a few times. The chain recombines TRBV18 with TRBJ2-5; D perhaps matches TRBD2 (6 bases). V dropped 5 bases and J dropped 1 base, with 8 bases sitting between them. The length of the CDR3 is 13 residues. Germline assignment: CDR1 KGHSH and CDR2 LQKENI. CDR3 loop: CASSSSGQETQYF. As DNA, the CDR3 is TGTGCCAGCTCAAGTAGCGGCCAAGAGACCCAGTACTTC.

There are a few counts of this clone. The rearrangement links TRBV6-5 to TRBJ1-5; 7 bases align to TRBD1. The CDR3 has 15 amino acids. Unmatched junction bases numbered 6, after V lost 4 bases and J lost 3 bases. Germline assignment: CDR1 MNHEY and CDR2 SVGAGI. For the CDR3, the DNA is TGTGCCAGCAGTTCAAACACAGGGGACAATCAGCCCCAGCATTTT. This translates into CASSSNTGDNQPQHF.

The chain employs TRBV19 and TRBJ1-3; 7 bases fit TRBD1. Germline V gene data show CDR1 as LNHDA and CDR2 as SQIVND (reference sequence). With V trimmed by 7 bases and J by 4 bases, 10 bases remained unmatched. The CDR3 covers 15 residues. CDR3: CASTPLAGGGNTIYF. Written as DNA, the CDR3 is TGTGCCAGTACCCCCCTCGCAGGGGGAGGAAACACCATATATTTT.

The genes are TRBV7-9 and TRBJ2-1; the match to TRBD2 covers 12 bases. After removal of 5 bases from V and 9 bases from J, the junction contained 2 bases not matched to a gene. CDR1 and CDR2 (germline): SEHNR, FQNEAQ (reference sequence). CDR3 size: 13 residues. Here the CDR3 reads CASSPGLAGEQFF. In nucleotides, the CDR3 is TGTGCCAGCAGCCCGGGACTAGCGGGTGAGCAGTTCTTC. The full variable domain, in which reference TRBV7-9 and TRBJ2-1 provide the parts outside the CDR3, is DTGVSQNPRHKITKRGQNVTFRCDPISEHNRLYWYRQTLGQGPEFLTYFQNEAQLEKSRLLSDRFSAERPKGSFSTLEIQRTEQGDSAMYLCASSPGLAGEQFFGPGTRLTVL.

The V and J genes are TRBV9 and TRBJ2-5, with D possibly TRBD1 on 7 matching bases. Germline V gene data show CDR1 as SGDLS and CDR2 as YYNGEE. The V end was cut by 0 bases, the J end by 5 bases, with 14 bases between. The CDR3 is made up of 15 amino acids. As DNA, the CDR3 is TGTGCCAGCAGCGTAGACCAGGGGGGCCGGGAGACCCAGTACTTC. As protein: CASSVDQGGRETQYF.

The CDR3 region is CASSLTSGRPDTQYF. The CDR3 DNA is TGTGCCAGCAGCCTGACTAGCGGGAGGCCAGATACGCAGTATTTT. This sequence joins TRBV7-3 and TRBJ2-3; 13 bases fit TRBD2. The germline V gene encodes CDR1 SGHTA and CDR2 FQGTGA. The length of the CDR3 is 15 residues. V was clipped by 5 bases and J by 4 bases; unmatched bases: 3.

The CDR3 loop reads CASSGGYGTEAFF. The DNA for the CDR3 is TGTGCCAGCAGCGGCGGTTATGGGACTGAAGCTTTCTTT. V is TRBV5-6 and J is TRBJ1-1; D call uncertain. Germline CDR1 is SGHDT and CDR2 is YYEEEE. With 4 bases removed from V and 5 bases from J, the gap between germline ends came to 12 bases. CDR3 length: 13 residues.

Only a few counts were recorded for this clone. The gene calls are TRBV6-6 and TRBJ1-5; D is ambiguous. The CDR3 runs 14 residues. Germline-derived CDR1 and CDR2 are MNHNY and SVGAGI (reference sequence). V was shortened by 6 bases and J by 5 bases, with 14 bases between the two germline ends. The DNA of the CDR3 is TGTGCCAGCAGCCGCACCACAGTAGATCAGCCCCAGCATTTT. Residues: CASSRTTVDQPQHF.

The V call is TRBV7-9, the J call TRBJ2-2, with TRBD2 matching 10 bases. The germline gives CDR1 SEHNR, CDR2 FQNEAQ (reference sequence). The CDR3 covers 15 residues. V was clipped by 5 bases and J by 4 bases; unmatched bases: 4. The CDR3 protein is CASSQSGRGTGELFF. The CDR3 DNA reads TGTGCCAGCAGCCAAAGCGGGAGGGGCACCGGGGAGCTGTTTTTT.

In this sample, this clone turned up a few times. The J gene is TRBJ2-1, the V gene TRBV5-1; 8 positions match TRBD1. Germline loops: CDR1 SGHRS, CDR2 YFSETQ. CDR3 size: 16 residues. Losses at the gene ends were 4 bases for V and 5 bases for J; bases not matched to a gene: 11. The CDR3 here is CASSAGQALYHNEQFF. The CDR3 DNA follows: TGCGCCAGCAGCGCGGGACAGGCTTTATACCACAATGAGCAGTTCTTC. Filled out from reference TRBV5-1 and TRBJ2-1, the complete variable domain reads KAGVTQTPRYLIKTRGQQVTLSCSPISGHRSVSWYQQTPGQGLQFLFEYFSETQRNKGNFPGRFSGRQFSNSRSEMNVSTLELGDSALYLCASSAGQALYHNEQFFGPGTRLTVL.

J is TRBJ2-7 and V is TRBV28; 9 nucleotides agree with TRBD1. V trimming: 4 bases; J trimming: 4 bases; junction bases outside the gene matches: 8. The CDR3 sequence is 15 residues long. Germline assignment: CDR1 MDHEN and CDR2 SYDVKM. CDR3 loop: CASSSRGQGRYEQYF. The CDR3 DNA reads TGTGCCAGCAGTTCCCGGGGACAGGGTCGTTACGAGCAGTACTTC.

Only a few counts were recorded for this clone. This chain connects TRBV18 to TRBJ2-1, with 8 bases that match TRBD1. Losses at the gene ends were 3 bases for V and 4 bases for J; bases not matched to a gene: 8. In germline, CDR1 is KGHSH, CDR2 LQKENI. The CDR3 runs to 16 residues. The CDR3 bases are TGTGCCAGCTCACCCATGGACGGGACAGGATACAATGAGCAGTTCTTC. It is translated as CASSPMDGTGYNEQFF.

The V and J genes are TRBV5-4 and TRBJ1-1, with a weak D call TRBD1 (6 bases). Trimming took off 0 bases at V and 1 base at J, with 10 bases between the two ends. The CDR3 totals 15 residues. CDR1 is SGHNT and CDR2 is YYREEE in the germline V gene (reference sequence). In DNA form, the CDR3 reads TGTGCCAGCAGCTTGGAAACAGGGAGGAACACTGAAGCTTTCTTT. As protein: CASSLETGRNTEAFF.

This chain links TRBV4-2 with TRBJ1-1; 8 bases match TRBD1. CDR1 and CDR2 from the germline V gene are LGHNA and YNFKEQ. Unmatched junction bases numbered 3, after V lost 3 bases and J lost 0 bases. The CDR3 is 15 residues long. DNA for the CDR3: TGTGCCAGCAGCCATGCAGGGGGCATGAACACTGAAGCTTTCTTT. Residues: CASSHAGGMNTEAFF.

V is TRBV7-2 and J is TRBJ1-3; D uncertain. The CDR3 contains 15 residues. V was shortened by 4 bases and J by 4 bases, with 14 bases between the two germline ends. Germline values: CDR1 SGHTA, CDR2 FQGNSA. This chain's CDR3 is CASSSGLSLGNTIYF. CDR3 nucleotide sequence: TGTGCCAGCAGCTCCGGACTTTCCCTCGGAAACACCATATATTTT. Together with reference TRBV7-2 and TRBJ1-3, the CDR3 gives the full variable domain: GAGVSQSPSNKVTEKGKDVELRCDPISGHTALYWYRQSLGQGLEFLIYFQGNSAPDKSGLPSDRFSAERTGGSVSTLTIQRTQQEDSAVYLCASSSGLSLGNTIYFGEGSWLTVV.

This chain links TRBV18 with TRBJ2-5, with D tentatively TRBD2 (6 bases). This CDR3 comprises 13 residues. Between the trimmed V and J ends, which lost 5 bases and 3 bases, there was a span of 10 bases. Germline V gene data show CDR1 as KGHSH and CDR2 as LQKENI. CDR3 protein: CASSGGGEETQYF. CDR3 bases: TGTGCCAGCTCAGGTGGAGGGGAAGAGACCCAGTACTTC.

The chain has TRBV7-9 and TRBJ1-1, with TRBD1 identical over 9 bases. Germline V CDR1 and CDR2: SEHNR, FQNEAQ (reference sequence). This CDR3 is built from 12 residues. V was clipped by 3 bases and J by 10 bases; unmatched bases: 3. In nucleotides, the CDR3 is TGTGCCAGCAGCTTCACAGGGGGCAGAGCTTTCTTT. Residues: CASSFTGGRAFF.